The rows below give T cell receptor beta chains drawn from one sample of a study of blood T cell repertoires in COVID-19. Some clones are missing from TCRdb's copy, which holds only in-frame ones; the method was immunoSEQ multiplex PCR. The table includes 300,000 to 450,000 clones, 85% detected once. The sequencing input was peripheral blood. These receptors came from a woman in her late teens or twenties with acute or convalescent COVID-19. The CDR3 runs from the conserved cysteine through the conserved F or W. D genes are given only for firm matches. Size values are once, few and many counts, or a class for expanded clones, and some rows have none.

abundance | j_gene | v_gene | d_gene | CDR3nt | CDR3aa
- | TRBJ2-3 | TRBV19 | - | TGTGCCAGTAGTATAGAGGCAGGGCCGTATACGCAGTATTTT | CASSIEAGPYTQYF
- | TRBJ2-7 | TRBV27 | TRBD2 | TGTGCCAGCAGTTTCTCGCGGACTAGCATCGAGCAGTACTTC | CASSFSRTSIEQYF
once | TRBJ2-5 | TRBV5-1 | TRBD2 | TGCGCCAGCAGTTTTGCTAGCGGGATAGGGGAGACCCAGTACTTC | CASSFASGIGETQYF
- | TRBJ2-4 | TRBV6-1 | - | TGTGCCAGCAGTGAAGAATATGGACAGCCTAAAAACATTCAGTACTTC | CASSEEYGQPKNIQYF
- | TRBJ1-4 | TRBV6-5 | TRBD1 | TGTGCCAGCAGTTACGGAGGGGGCTATAATGAAAAACTGTTTTTT | CASSYGGGYNEKLFF
- | TRBJ1-5 | TRBV5-8 | - | TGTGCCAGCAGCTGGATACTCGGGACTGATAATCAGCCCCAGCATTTT | CASSWILGTDNQPQHF
- | TRBJ1-1 | TRBV6-1 | - | TGTGCCAGCAGTGAAGCCTTTAGACTGAAGGCGAACACTGAAGCTTTCTTT | CASSEAFRLKANTEAFF
- | TRBJ1-2 | TRBV28 | - | TGTGCCAGCAGTTTACAGCACGGGGGCTACACCTTC | CASSLQHGGYTF
- | TRBJ2-7 | TRBV18 | - | TGTGCCAGCTCACCGCAGGGTCGTTTGGGGGAGCAGTACTTC | CASSPQGRLGEQYF
- | TRBJ1-2 | TRBV12-3/TRBV12-4 | - | TGTGCCAGCAGTTTAATAGATGGCTACACCTTC | CASSLIDGYTF
- | TRBJ1-5 | TRBV5-4 | - | TGTGCCAGCCACACCCAGGGGTCGCCCCAGCATTTT | CASHTQGSPQHF
- | TRBJ2-7 | TRBV6-4 | - | TGTGCCAGCAGTGACTCGGAATCGGGCGAGCAGTACTTC | CASSDSESGEQYF
once | TRBJ2-1 | TRBV30 | TRBD2 | TGTGCCTGGAGTTTTACTAGCGGTAGATACAATGAGCAGTTCTTC | CAWSFTSGRYNEQFF
- | TRBJ1-1 | TRBV27 | - | TGTGCCAGCAGTTTAAGCCAATCAATGAACACTGAAGCTTTCTTT | CASSLSQSMNTEAFF
- | TRBJ2-1 | TRBV19 | - | TGTGCCAGTAGCGCGGGGCTACCAACCAACGCCCAGTTCTTC | CASSAGLPTNAQFF
once | TRBJ1-2 | TRBV21-1 | - | TGTGCCAGCAGCAAAGATATTTTCGACAGGGCAAACTATGGCTACACCTTC | CASSKDIFDRANYGYTF
- | TRBJ1-1 | TRBV6-5 | - | TGTGCCAGCAGTTACCCTGGACAGCACACTGAAGCTTTCTTT | CASSYPGQHTEAFF
few | TRBJ1-2 | TRBV12-3/TRBV12-4 | TRBD1 | TGTGCCAGCAGTCCCCGGGACAGGGGAGGCTACACCTTC | CASSPRDRGGYTF
- | TRBJ2-4 | TRBV19 | TRBD2 | TGTGCCAGTAGTATAGGGCTAGCGGGAGGACTAGCCAAAAACATTCAGTACTTC | CASSIGLAGGLAKNIQYF
- | TRBJ2-3 | TRBV5-8 | - | TGTGCCAGCAGCTTCGAGAGGGCTAGGGAGCTTGGTACGCAGTATTTT | CASSFERARELGTQYF
- | TRBJ2-5 | TRBV2 | - | TGTGCCAGCATTAGAGTAGGGGTTAACCAAGAGACCCAGTACTTC | CASIRVGVNQETQYF
- | TRBJ1-1 | TRBV6-5 | TRBD1 | TGTGCCAGCAGCCCCGGACAGGGTCTTACTGAAGCTTTCTTT | CASSPGQGLTEAFF
- | TRBJ2-7 | TRBV29-1 | - | TGCAGCGGTGGGGGGACCCCCTACGAGCAGTACTTC | CSGGGTPYEQYF
- | TRBJ2-1 | TRBV9 | - | TGTGCCAGCGCCGAGGGGGGGATGGGCAATGAGCAGTTCTTC | CASAEGGMGNEQFF
- | TRBJ2-1 | TRBV27 | - | TGTGCCAGCAGTTTACCAGGGTATTACAATGAGCAGTTCTTC | CASSLPGYYNEQFF
once | TRBJ2-1 | TRBV13 | TRBD2 | TGTGCCAGCAGCTTAGTCAGGACTAGCGGGAGCAATGAGCAGTTCTTC | CASSLVRTSGSNEQFF
- | TRBJ2-1 | TRBV5-1 | TRBD2 | TGCGCCAGCAGCTCGCTTAGCGGGGCCTTTTTGTATGAGCAGTTCTTC | CASSSLSGAFLYEQFF
- | TRBJ1-6 | TRBV6-5 | TRBD1 | TGTGCCAGCAGACCCGACAGGGGTCAGAATTCACCCCTCCACTTT | CASRPDRGQNSPLHF